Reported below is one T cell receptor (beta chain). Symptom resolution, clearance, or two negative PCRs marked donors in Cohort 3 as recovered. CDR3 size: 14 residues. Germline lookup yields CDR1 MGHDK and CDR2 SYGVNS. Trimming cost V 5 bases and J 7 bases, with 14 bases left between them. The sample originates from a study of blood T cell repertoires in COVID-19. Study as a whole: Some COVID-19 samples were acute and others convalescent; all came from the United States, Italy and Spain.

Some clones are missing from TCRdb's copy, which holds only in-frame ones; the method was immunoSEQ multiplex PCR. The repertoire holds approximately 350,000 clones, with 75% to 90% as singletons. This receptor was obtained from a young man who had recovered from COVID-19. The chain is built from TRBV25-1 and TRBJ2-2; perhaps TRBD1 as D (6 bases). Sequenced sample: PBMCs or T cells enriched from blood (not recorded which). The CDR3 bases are TGTGCCAGCAGTCTACAGGGTGGTCACGGGGAGCTGTTTTTT. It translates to CASSLQGGHGELFF.